This T cell receptor beta chain was profiled in a study of T cell responses to AZD1222 COVID-19 vaccine. Measured with immunoSEQ multiplex PCR; TCRdb has only the in-frame clones, and not every one. The sample includes approximately 98,000 clones, roughly 84% of them seen just once. The CDR3 covers 12 residues. Looked up from germline, CDR1 is MNHEY and CDR2 is SVGAGI. Turning to this clone: What it recognizes is unknown. One end of the junction fails to match germline, which may point to a read error.

Study-level points and caveats: The donors showed a predominance of white British ancestry and of females, with possible underestimation of clonal diversity. In the spike-specific TCR repertoire, nearly half reportedly target unmutated variant regions.

The specimen comprised peripheral blood, sampled on day 0 of AZD1222 vaccination. The chain joins TRBV6-5 to TRBJ1-1, with 7 positions matching TRBD1. This sequence was found in an adult in good health. CDR3 bases: TGTGCCAGCAGAACTAGCGGGACAGTATCCCCATTT. Amino acid sequence: CASRTSGTVSPF.